Listed below are T cell receptor beta chains from one sample, sequenced in a study of technical replicates of blood from a few donors. Method: immunoSEQ multiplex PCR; TCRdb's copy keeps in-frame clones and lacks some. The table records tens of thousands of clones, about 93% of them present only once. What was sequenced was T cells isolated from PBMCs. Every receptor here comes from a human donor in good health. CDR3s include the opening cysteine and the closing phenylalanine or tryptophan. Each record gives: V gene, J gene, clone size, D gene, CDR3 protein, CDR3 DNA. The D gene is left open where the match is weak. Only some rows state a clone size, as once, few, many or a class for expanded clones.

v_gene: TRBV5-4
j_gene: TRBJ1-1
abundance: .
d_gene: .
CDR3aa: CASSAGQNTEAFF
CDR3nt: TGTGCCAGCAGCGCCGGACAGAACACTGAAGCTTTCTTT

v_gene: TRBV7-9
j_gene: TRBJ2-5
abundance: .
d_gene: TRBD1
CDR3aa: CASSLTGGVETQYF
CDR3nt: TGTGCCAGCAGCTTGACAGGGGGCGTAGAGACCCAGTACTTC

v_gene: TRBV29-1
j_gene: TRBJ2-5
abundance: .
d_gene: .
CDR3aa: CSGAQIQETQYF
CDR3nt: TGCAGCGGTGCACAGATTCAAGAGACCCAGTACTTC

v_gene: TRBV4-1
j_gene: TRBJ2-4
abundance: once
d_gene: TRBD2
CDR3aa: CASSQEKFLRSGSPKNIQYF
CDR3nt: TGCGCCAGCAGCCAAGAGAAATTTCTTCGTAGCGGGAGCCCCAAAAACATTCAGTACTTC

v_gene: TRBV11-1
j_gene: TRBJ2-1
abundance: .
d_gene: .
CDR3aa: CASTTYGATSDEQFF
CDR3nt: TGTGCCAGCACCACCTATGGGGCCACCAGCGATGAGCAGTTCTTC

v_gene: TRBV11-3
j_gene: TRBJ2-7
abundance: .
d_gene: TRBD1
CDR3aa: CASSLDGTGEF
CDR3nt: TGTGCCAGCAGCTTAGATGGGACAGGCGAATTC

v_gene: TRBV5-1
j_gene: TRBJ2-7
abundance: .
d_gene: .
CDR3aa: CASSLESFDEQYF
CDR3nt: TGCGCCAGCAGCTTGGAAAGCTTCGACGAGCAGTACTTC

v_gene: TRBV4-1
j_gene: TRBJ1-5
abundance: .
d_gene: .
CDR3aa: CASSPAGGHQPQHF
CDR3nt: TGCGCCAGCAGCCCAGCGGGGGGCCACCAGCCCCAGCATTTT

v_gene: TRBV6-6
j_gene: TRBJ1-3
abundance: .
d_gene: TRBD1
CDR3aa: CASSLTGQGSGNTIYF
CDR3nt: TGTGCCAGCAGTCTTACGGGACAGGGTTCTGGAAACACCATATATTTT

v_gene: TRBV10-1
j_gene: TRBJ2-1
abundance: .
d_gene: TRBD2
CDR3aa: CASSESGGQGSYNEQFF
CDR3nt: TGCGCCAGCAGTGAGTCGGGAGGGCAGGGTTCCTACAATGAGCAGTTCTTC

v_gene: TRBV28
j_gene: TRBJ2-7
abundance: .
d_gene: TRBD2
CDR3aa: CASSLTSGRNEQYF
CDR3nt: TGTGCCAGCAGTTTGACTAGCGGGAGGAACGAGCAGTACTTC

v_gene: TRBV7-8
j_gene: TRBJ1-5
abundance: .
d_gene: .
CDR3aa: CASSLGGDGSNQPQHF
CDR3nt: TGTGCCAGCAGCCTAGGGGGGGACGGCAGCAATCAGCCCCAGCATTTT

v_gene: TRBV2
j_gene: TRBJ1-4
abundance: .
d_gene: TRBD1
CDR3aa: CASRRSRDSNEKLFF
CDR3nt: TGTGCCAGCAGGAGGAGCCGGGACAGTAATGAAAAACTGTTTTTT

v_gene: TRBV7-3
j_gene: TRBJ2-3
abundance: .
d_gene: .
CDR3aa: CASSSSATTGTQYF
CDR3nt: TGTGCCAGCAGCTCTAGCGCGACCACGGGTACGCAGTATTTT

v_gene: TRBV30
j_gene: TRBJ2-1
abundance: .
d_gene: TRBD2
CDR3aa: CAWSVAGGFSLEQFF
CDR3nt: TGTGCCTGGAGTGTAGCGGGGGGTTTTTCACTTGAGCAGTTCTTC

v_gene: TRBV6-5
j_gene: TRBJ1-1
abundance: once
d_gene: .
CDR3aa: CASSQGLTEAFF
CDR3nt: TGTGCCAGCAGTCAGGGACTGACTGAAGCTTTCTTT

v_gene: TRBV29-1
j_gene: TRBJ2-7
abundance: .
d_gene: .
CDR3aa: CSVVRADSGYEQYF
CDR3nt: TGCAGCGTTGTGAGGGCAGACTCGGGGTACGAGCAGTACTTC

v_gene: TRBV18
j_gene: TRBJ1-4
abundance: .
d_gene: .
CDR3aa: CASSPTGMGEKLFF
CDR3nt: TGTGCCAGCTCACCTACAGGGATGGGGGAAAAACTGTTTTTT

v_gene: TRBV29-1
j_gene: TRBJ2-3
abundance: .
d_gene: TRBD1
CDR3aa: CSVGGQGQGDTQYF
CDR3nt: TGCAGCGTCGGGGGACAGGGGCAGGGGGATACGCAGTATTTT

v_gene: TRBV19
j_gene: TRBJ2-1
abundance: .
d_gene: .
CDR3aa: CASYSGHPYEQFF
CDR3nt: TGTGCCAGCTACTCAGGACACCCCTATGAGCAGTTCTTC

v_gene: TRBV7-9
j_gene: TRBJ1-1
abundance: .
d_gene: TRBD1
CDR3aa: CASSQSLTGLAEAFF
CDR3nt: TGTGCCAGCAGCCAGAGTCTGACAGGGCTGGCTGAAGCTTTCTTT

v_gene: TRBV7-2
j_gene: TRBJ2-5
abundance: .
d_gene: .
CDR3aa: CASSAITGTQETQYF
CDR3nt: TGTGCCAGCAGCGCTATCACAGGGACCCAAGAGACCCAGTACTTC

v_gene: TRBV28
j_gene: TRBJ2-7
abundance: .
d_gene: TRBD2
CDR3aa: CASSTSGGVYEQYF
CDR3nt: TGTGCCAGCAGTACTAGCGGGGGCGTCTACGAGCAGTACTTC

v_gene: TRBV9
j_gene: TRBJ1-2
abundance: .
d_gene: TRBD1
CDR3aa: CASSVEQGGISGYTF
CDR3nt: TGTGCCAGCAGCGTAGAACAGGGGGGAATCTCTGGCTACACCTTC

v_gene: TRBV19
j_gene: TRBJ1-1
abundance: .
d_gene: .
CDR3aa: CASSIQGMNTEAFF
CDR3nt: TGTGCCAGTAGTATCCAGGGGATGAACACTGAAGCTTTCTTT

v_gene: TRBV1
j_gene: TRBJ2-5
abundance: .
d_gene: .
CDR3aa: CTSSQDRGGRARRGQETQYF
CDR3nt: TGCACCAGCAGCCAAGATAGAGGAGGGAGGGCCCGGAGGGGCCAAGAGACCCAGTACTTC

v_gene: TRBV6-5
j_gene: TRBJ2-3
abundance: .
d_gene: TRBD1
CDR3aa: CASSWTGTGSTDTQYF
CDR3nt: TGTGCCAGCAGTTGGACCGGGACAGGAAGCACAGATACGCAGTATTTT

v_gene: TRBV6-5
j_gene: TRBJ1-1
abundance: few
d_gene: .
CDR3aa: CASSYRSGFGAFF
CDR3nt: TGTGCCAGCAGTTACCGGTCAGGGTTCGGAGCTTTCTTT

v_gene: TRBV6-1
j_gene: TRBJ2-1
abundance: .
d_gene: .
CDR3aa: CASSDGGPTYSYNEQFF
CDR3nt: TGTGCCAGCAGTGATGGCGGGCCTACGTACTCCTACAATGAGCAGTTCTTC

v_gene: TRBV7-6
j_gene: TRBJ2-3
abundance: .
d_gene: TRBD2
CDR3aa: CASSLVISGGAPATQYF
CDR3nt: TGTGCCAGCAGCTTAGTGATCAGCGGGGGGGCCCCGGCTACGCAGTATTTT

v_gene: TRBV4-2
j_gene: TRBJ2-1
abundance: .
d_gene: TRBD2
CDR3aa: CASSQDTSGKNRWSRSYNEQFF
CDR3nt: TGTGCCAGCAGCCAAGATACCAGCGGGAAGAACCGATGGAGTCGATCCTACAATGAGCAGTTCTTC

v_gene: TRBV7-9
j_gene: TRBJ2-2
abundance: .
d_gene: .
CDR3aa: CASSFAGRRKGRAGELFF
CDR3nt: TGTGCCAGCAGCTTCGCAGGGAGGAGGAAGGGCCGGGCGGGGGAGCTGTTTTTT